This T cell receptor (beta chain) was identified during a study of CD8+CD57+ T cells in acquired aplastic anemia. Study at large: Sorting CD4+ and CD8+ cells gave DNA averaging approximately 3 ug. General study findings and limits: Patients did not significantly differ from controls in CD8+ Simpson's diversity.

Per the germline V gene, CDR1 is LNHDA and CDR2 is SQIVND (reference sequence). J lost 5 bases, V lost 7 bases, and 5 bases had no gene match. CDR3 size: 12 residues. TCR beta VDJ and CDR3 were profiled, and genomic DNA was the template. TCRdb recomputed calls from the reads with MiXCR, one row per CDR3 protein. The data contain around 190,000 distinct CDR3 sequences, around 60% of them singletons. Notes on this clonotype: Its antigen is not known.

The sequenced sample was sorted CD4+, CD8+, or CD8+CD57+ T cells (not recorded which) from PBMCs. The receptor comes from a human donor in good health. The chain employs TRBV19 and TRBJ2-7, with 7 bases matching TRBD1. The CDR3 region is CASKTGRNEQYF. The CDR3 bases are TGTGCCAGTAAGACAGGGCGCAACGAGCAGTACTTC.